The subject of this entry is one T cell receptor beta chain. The V segment lost 5 bases and the J segment 2 bases; nucleotides outside the gene matches: 11. Germline lookup yields CDR1 SGHTA and CDR2 FQGNSA. This CDR3 comprises 16 residues. These data originate in a study of blood T cell repertoires in COVID-19. About the research overall: From T cells, B-cell-depleted T cells, or PBMCs came the material, which was cDNA or gDNA.

Assay: immunoSEQ multiplex PCR; the TCRdb copy retains only in-frame clones and omits some. There are roughly 380,000 clones in the sample; roughly four fifths occur only once, and more than 0.95% lies in the top ten. This receptor was taken from a human donor with acute or convalescent COVID-19. The donor label of this sample is uncertain. This chain joins TRBV7-2 and TRBJ2-7; 8 nucleotides match TRBD1. The sample taken for sequencing was peripheral blood. This chain's CDR3 is CASSPYLDRVAYEQYF. DNA of the CDR3: TGTGCCAGCAGCCCGTATTTGGACAGGGTGGCCTACGAGCAGTACTTC.